The 17 T cell receptor beta chains given below trace back to one sample, sequenced in a study of blood T cell repertoires in COVID-19. Profiling relied on immunoSEQ multiplex PCR, and the TCRdb table lists in-frame clones only, not all of them. In the table there are under 200,000 clones, 86% of which are singletons. Sequencing used PBMCs or T cells enriched from blood (not recorded which). These receptors were obtained from a middle-aged man with acute COVID-19.

This chain joins TRBV19 and TRBJ1-5, with 9 bases aligning to TRBD1. Germline V gene sequence: CDR1 LNHDA, CDR2 SQIVND (reference sequence). The CDR3 extends over 14 amino acids. V lost 5 bases, J lost 5 bases, and 4 bases stayed unmatched. Here the CDR3 reads CASSGTGTDQPQHF. CDR3 nucleotide sequence: TGTGCCAGTAGTGGGACAGGGACGGATCAGCCCCAGCATTTT.

The chain uses TRBV28 and TRBJ2-5, with 8 bases identical to TRBD1. The V segment lost 4 bases and the J segment 5 bases; nucleotides outside the gene matches: 9. Germline loops: CDR1 MDHEN, CDR2 SYDVKM. There are 15 residues in the CDR3. CDR3 protein: CASSWETGAVETQYF. CDR3 coding DNA: TGTGCCAGCAGTTGGGAGACAGGGGCGGTGGAGACCCAGTACTTC.

The V and J genes are TRBV18 and TRBJ1-5, with D maybe TRBD1 (6 bases). Deletions cut 4 bases from V and 3 bases from J, with 13 bases between. The CDR3 is 15 amino acids. Germline values: CDR1 KGHSH, CDR2 LQKENI. In DNA form, the CDR3 reads TGTGCCAGCTCACTGAGAACAGGGAACAATCAGCCCCAGCATTTT. It specifies CASSLRTGNNQPQHF.

The CDR3 sequence: CASLGQGQSTFF. CDR3 coding DNA: TGTGCCAGCCTAGGACAGGGGCAGTCGACTTTCTTT. The chain has TRBV28 and TRBJ1-1; 9 bases agree with TRBD1. Germline V gene data show CDR1 as MDHEN and CDR2 as SYDVKM. The CDR3 contains 12 residues. V gave up 8 bases and J gave up 12 bases; unmatched junction bases: 10.

The V and J genes are TRBV7-9 and TRBJ1-2; unclear D gene. Trimming pared 1 base from V and 0 bases from J, leaving 18 bases between. The CDR3 length is 18 residues. Germline V gene lookup returns CDR1 SEHNR and CDR2 FQNEAQ (reference sequence). The CDR3, as DNA: TGTGCCAGCAGCTTAGGGTCTGCGGGCCCAATCTCTAACTATGGCTACACCTTC. Its translation is CASSLGSAGPISNYGYTF. Combining the CDR3 with reference TRBV7-9 and TRBJ1-2 gives the whole variable domain DTGVSQNPRHKITKRGQNVTFRCDPISEHNRLYWYRQTLGQGPEFLTYFQNEAQLEKSRLLSDRFSAERPKGSFSTLEIQRTEQGDSAMYLCASSLGSAGPISNYGYTFGSGTRLTVV.

The CDR3 DNA reads TGTGCCAGTAGTCTGAGCGGGACTTACAGGGATACGCAGTATTTT. Its translation is CASSLSGTYRDTQYF. This chain links TRBV19 with TRBJ2-3, with 7 bases matching TRBD2. V shed 5 bases, J shed 6 bases, and the junction held 11 bases outside the gene matches. Per the germline V gene, CDR1 is LNHDA and CDR2 is SQIVND (reference sequence). The CDR3 length is 15 residues.

V is TRBV19 and J is TRBJ2-5; 7 bases are a match to TRBD2. The CDR3 consists of 14 residues. Germline lookup yields CDR1 LNHDA and CDR2 SQIVND (reference sequence). V shed 5 bases and J 1 base; nucleotides not matched to a gene: 4. In nucleotides, the CDR3 is TGTGCCAGTAGTCACCGGACTAGCCAAGAGACCCAGTACTTC. Encoded protein: CASSHRTSQETQYF.

The sample holds one count of this clone. V usage is TRBV6-5 and J usage is TRBJ1-1, with 7 bases aligning to TRBD1. Unmatched junction bases numbered 4, after V lost 5 bases and J lost 4 bases. The CDR3 runs to 13 residues. Germline V gene data show CDR1 as MNHEY and CDR2 as SVGAGI. The CDR3 nucleotides are TGTGCCAGCAGTCAGGGGGTCCGCACTGAAGCTTTCTTT. Translating it yields CASSQGVRTEAFF.

The rearrangement uses TRBV7-9 and TRBJ1-1; D is unresolved. This CDR3 has 14 amino acids. Germline V CDR1 and CDR2: SEHNR, FQNEAQ (reference sequence). V lost 1 base, J lost 5 bases, and 11 bases lay in between. The CDR3 DNA sequence: TGTGCCAGCAGCTTAGAGGCGGGCGGAACTGAAGCTTTCTTT. Protein product: CASSLEAGGTEAFF.

This clone has a handful of counts. The CDR3 sequence is CASTRDRGLRGYTF. The CDR3 DNA is TGCGCCAGCACTCGGGACAGGGGGCTTAGAGGCTACACCTTC. The chain employs TRBV4-1 and TRBJ1-2, with TRBD1 matching 12 bases. The CDR3 runs 14 residues. Germline-derived CDR1 and CDR2 are MGHRA and YSYEKL. Trimming cost V 7 bases and J 8 bases; bases outside gene matches: 8.

CDR3: CASSSGVSGDTQYF. The CDR3, as DNA: TGTGCCAGCAGTTCGGGGGTTTCTGGAGATACGCAGTATTTT. The chain uses TRBV7-3 and TRBJ2-3, with D perhaps TRBD2 (6 bases). Germline values: CDR1 SGHTA, CDR2 FQGTGA. The CDR3 is 14 amino acids. The germline V and J ends were trimmed by 6 bases and 5 bases, with 15 bases remaining between them.

V gene TRBV7-2 combines with J gene TRBJ1-1; possibly TRBD1 for D (5 bases). This CDR3 comprises 14 residues. The germline V gene encodes CDR1 SGHTA and CDR2 FQGNSA. The germline V and J ends were trimmed by 2 bases and 2 bases, with 9 bases remaining between them. CDR3 DNA: TGTGCCAGCAGCTTACGACAGCCTAACACTGAAGCTTTCTTT. It translates to CASSLRQPNTEAFF.

The gene calls are TRBV4-2 and TRBJ1-4; D is undetermined. V lost 0 bases, J lost 8 bases, and 7 bases lay in between. The germline CDR1 and CDR2 sequences are LGHNA and YNFKEQ. This CDR3 contains 13 residues. CDR3 DNA sequence: TGTGCCAGCAGCCAAGAACGGGTGGAAAAACTGTTTTTT. Translated: CASSQERVEKLFF.

The rearrangement uses TRBV9 and TRBJ2-3, with D possibly TRBD2 on 6 matching bases. This CDR3 spans 16 amino acids. Trimming removed 4 bases at V and 3 bases at J, with 18 bases between. CDR1 is SGDLS, CDR2 YYNGEE, per germline. The CDR3 coding sequence is TGTGCCAGCAGCTTCGGCCCTACGCGGGGAACAGATACGCAGTATTTT. Residues: CASSFGPTRGTDTQYF.

V is TRBV5-5 and J is TRBJ1-5, with a weak D call TRBD1 (6 bases). The germline V gene has CDR1 SGHKS and CDR2 YYEKEE (reference sequence). The V end lost 4 bases, the J end lost 0 bases, and 17 bases lay between the germline ends. The CDR3 has 17 residues. CDR3 protein: CASSRSGTPYSNQPQHF. The CDR3 nucleotides read TGTGCCAGCAGCCGTTCCGGGACACCCTATAGCAATCAGCCCCAGCATTTT.

This chain's CDR3 is CASARDSNYEQYF. The CDR3 bases are TGTGCCAGCGCCCGGGACAGTAACTACGAGCAGTACTTC. The J gene is TRBJ2-7, the V gene TRBV6-5, with 7 nucleotides matching TRBD1. Germline loops: CDR1 MNHEY, CDR2 SVGAGI. The CDR3 is 13 amino acids. V gave up 8 bases and J gave up 3 bases; unmatched junction bases: 7.

The chain couples TRBV10-3 to TRBJ2-3; 7 nucleotides agree with TRBD2. Germline V gene lookup returns CDR1 ENHRY and CDR2 SYGVKD. The CDR3 is made up of 17 amino acids. Trimming cost V 2 bases and J 0 bases; bases outside gene matches: 8. This CDR3 is CAISEQGLQASTDTQYF. The CDR3 DNA reads TGTGCCATCAGTGAGCAGGGACTACAGGCTAGCACAGATACGCAGTATTTT.